Here is one T cell receptor beta chain with its context. PCR used 60 Vbeta primers and 13 Jbeta primers. Produced via immunoSEQ multiplex PCR; TCRdb's table is partial and in-frame only. The data show 150,000 to 180,000 clones, around 74% seen once. These data come from a study of cytomegalovirus exposure and HLA in healthy donors. The V end lost 3 bases, the J end lost 2 bases, and 7 bases lay between the germline ends. Germline lookup yields CDR1 SGHTA and CDR2 FQGNSA. This CDR3 region has 13 residues. Source material: PBMCs. The chain uses TRBV7-2 and TRBJ1-1; D remains ambiguous. This TCR derives from a man aged 18 to 30 in good health and CMV-seronegative. CDR3 sequence reads: CASSFRTNTEAFF. As DNA, the CDR3 is TGTGCCAGCAGCTTTAGGACTAACACTGAAGCTTTCTTT.